The 19 T cell receptor beta chains given below trace back to one sample, sequenced in a study of T-cell reconstitution after alpha-beta-depleted transplantation in children (dated by TCRdb to between 2015 and 2016). The library was made by PCR. TCRdb names Illumina HiSeq 2500 as the instrument used. Molecular barcoding was employed in the preparation of TCR libraries, with unique molecular identifiers being used to normalize TCRbeta repertoire quantification. TCRdb reprocessed the public reads (quality trimming at Q25 with fastp, clone calling with MiXCR) and kept in-frame beta chains. Entries are consolidated by CDR3 protein sequence, retaining the most common genes and DNA. The sample contains about 500,000 distinct CDR3 sequences, around a third of them found a single time. Of the sample, under 3% is held by the ten largest clones. The material was PBMCs from the stem cell graft donor, obtained from the stem cell graft. The receptors originated from a human donor who donated a stem cell graft to a child with aplastic anemia.

The gene calls are TRBV7-2 and TRBJ2-1, with 8 nucleotides matching TRBD2. The V gene end was trimmed by 5 bases and the J gene end by 9 bases; junction bases not matched to a gene: 6. There are 13 residues in the CDR3. CDR1 and CDR2 from the germline V gene are SGHTA and FQGNSA. CDR3 residues: CASSLSGISEQFF. The CDR3 bases are TGTGCCAGCAGCCTTAGCGGGATCAGTGAGCAGTTCTTC.

V and J are TRBV12-3 or TRBV12-4 and TRBJ2-1; D possibly corresponds to TRBD1 (6 bases). This CDR3 contains 14 residues. The V end lost 6 bases, the J end lost 3 bases, and 12 bases lay between the germline ends. The CDR3 here is CASSKGRGYNEQFF. CDR3 nucleotides: TGTGCCAGCAGCAAGGGCAGGGGCTACAATGAGCAGTTCTTC.

The J gene is TRBJ1-1, the V gene TRBV18; D gene unclear. Germline V gene data show CDR1 as KGHSH and CDR2 as LQKENI. This CDR3 has 14 amino acids. Trimming shortened V by 6 bases and J by 0 bases, and 11 bases separated the two germline ends. The CDR3, as DNA: TGTGCCAGCTCCAAGCAGGAGTTGAACACTGAAGCTTTCTTT. Encoded protein: CASSKQELNTEAFF. Supplemented by reference TRBV18 and TRBJ1-1, the full variable domain reads NAGVMQNPRHLVRRRGQEARLRCSPMKGHSHVYWYRQLPEEGLKFMVYLQKENIIDESGMPKERFSAEFPKEGPSILRIQQVVRGDSAAYFCASSKQELNTEAFFGQGTRLTVV.

The V call is TRBV6-1, the J call TRBJ2-2, with TRBD2 identical over 11 bases. CDR1 is MNHNS, CDR2 SASEGT, per germline. Unmatched junction bases numbered 6, after V lost 6 bases and J lost 3 bases. This CDR3 has 16 residues. CDR3 loop: CASRSGTSGYTGELFF. The CDR3 bases are TGTGCCAGCAGATCCGGGACTAGCGGATACACCGGGGAGCTGTTTTTT.

The rearrangement links TRBV7-3 to TRBJ2-3, with TRBD2 identical over 7 bases. With V trimmed by 2 bases and J by 1 base, 3 bases remained unmatched. CDR1 is SGHTA and CDR2 is FQGTGA in the germline V gene. The CDR3 is 15 residues long. CDR3 sequence: CASSLLADRTDTQYF. The CDR3 coding sequence is TGTGCCAGCAGCTTACTAGCGGATCGCACAGATACGCAGTATTTT.

The genes are TRBV7-2 and TRBJ2-3; 8 bases line up with TRBD1. The CDR3 length is 15 residues. Losses at the gene ends were 4 bases for V and 4 bases for J; bases not matched to a gene: 7. The germline gives CDR1 SGHTA, CDR2 FQGNSA. CDR3 coding DNA: TGTGCCAGCAGCTCGACCCTGGACAGGGCAGATACGCAGTATTTT. Protein product: CASSSTLDRADTQYF. The whole variable domain, remainder taken from reference TRBV7-2 and TRBJ2-3, is GAGVSQSPSNKVTEKGKDVELRCDPISGHTALYWYRQSLGQGLEFLIYFQGNSAPDKSGLPSDRFSAERTGGSVSTLTIQRTQQEDSAVYLCASSSTLDRADTQYFGPGTRLTVL.

This chain joins TRBV7-2 and TRBJ2-1, with D perhaps TRBD1 or TRBD2 (5 bases each). Trimming removed 5 bases at V and 7 bases at J, with 18 bases between. Germline CDR1 reads SGHTA; CDR2 reads FQGNSA. This CDR3 contains 15 residues. The CDR3 coding sequence is TGTGCCAGCAGCCCCCTAACCGGGACCAAGAATGAGCAGTTCTTC. Translated, it gives CASSPLTGTKNEQFF.

The V gene is TRBV15, the J gene TRBJ1-1; no definite D call. Germline CDR1 is LNHNV and CDR2 is YYDKDF (reference sequence). The CDR3 is 15 amino acids. Trimming cost V 5 bases and J 5 bases, with 18 bases left between them. The DNA of the CDR3 is TGTGCCACCAGCGGTGGTTTGGGGTTCTTGACTGAAGCTTTCTTT. This encodes CATSGGLGFLTEAFF.

This chain uses TRBV12-3 or TRBV12-4 with TRBJ2-7, with no clear D. There are 12 residues in the CDR3. V was clipped by 3 bases and J by 5 bases, with 8 bases between them. Here the CDR3 DNA reads TGTGCCAGCAGTTTCTATACGAACGAGCAGTACTTC. Its translation: CASSFYTNEQYF.

This clonotype showed up just a few times. The chain joins TRBV6-5 to TRBJ1-5; 8 positions match TRBD1. V lost 4 bases to trimming and J lost 6 bases; unmatched junction nucleotides: 8. Germline CDR1 MNHEY, CDR2 SVGAGI. The CDR3 runs to 15 residues. CDR3 amino acids: CASSSNPGGGQPQHF. The CDR3 DNA is TGTGCCAGCAGTTCAAACCCAGGGGGCGGTCAGCCCCAGCATTTT.

The genes are TRBV7-2 and TRBJ1-5, with no clear D. The CDR3 totals 13 residues. Germline-derived CDR1 and CDR2 are SGHTA and FQGNSA. V lost 2 bases to trimming and J lost 3 bases, with 5 bases between them. This chain's CDR3 is CASSLQLNQPQHF. In DNA form, the CDR3 reads TGTGCCAGCAGCTTACAGCTCAATCAGCCCCAGCATTTT.

The chain has TRBV3-1 and TRBJ1-1; a possible D gene is TRBD1 (6 bases). V was pared by 0 bases and J by 7 bases, with 12 bases between. The CDR3 covers 14 residues. CDR1 is LGHDT and CDR2 is YNNKEL in the germline V gene (reference sequence). The CDR3: CASSQDSGANEAFF. Written as DNA, the CDR3 is TGTGCCAGCAGCCAAGATTCAGGGGCGAATGAAGCTTTCTTT.

Only a few counts were recorded for this clonotype. V is TRBV29-1 and J is TRBJ2-6; tentative D call: TRBD2 (5 bases). Germline CDR1 and CDR2: SQVTM and ANQGSEA. The CDR3 runs to 16 residues. V lost 4 bases, J lost 0 bases, and 13 bases lay in between. The CDR3 reads CSVGAPGNSGANVLTF. The CDR3 region has the DNA TGCAGCGTTGGAGCGCCGGGAAACTCTGGGGCCAACGTCCTGACTTTC. The full variable domain, with the rest looked up from reference TRBV29-1 and TRBJ2-6, is SAVISQKPSRDICQRGTSLTIQCQVDSQVTMMFWYRQQPGQSLTLIATANQGSEATYESGFVIDKFPISRPNLTFSTLTVSNMSPEDSSIYLCSVGAPGNSGANVLTFGAGSRLTVL.

The J gene is TRBJ1-2, the V gene TRBV9; D remains ambiguous. The germline gives CDR1 SGDLS, CDR2 YYNGEE. Deletions cut 0 bases from V and 0 bases from J, with 6 bases between. The length of the CDR3 is 14 residues. The CDR3 loop reads CASSVEPTNYGYTF. CDR3 nucleotide sequence: TGTGCCAGCAGCGTAGAACCGACTAACTATGGCTACACCTTC. The whole variable domain, filled in from reference TRBV9 and TRBJ1-2, reads DSGVTQTPKHLITATGQRVTLRCSPRSGDLSVYWYQQSLDQGLQFLIQYYNGEERAKGNILERFSAQQFPDLHSELNLSSLELGDSALYFCASSVEPTNYGYTFGSGTRLTVV.

This clonotype was detected a few times. The chain has TRBV29-1 and TRBJ2-1; D remains ambiguous. Germline CDR1 SQVTM, CDR2 ANQGSEA. This CDR3 has 14 residues. The V end was cut by 3 bases, the J end by 4 bases, with 13 bases between. The CDR3 sequence is CSVDGRSQYNEQFF. As DNA, the CDR3 is TGCAGCGTTGATGGGCGCTCGCAGTACAATGAGCAGTTCTTC.

There are a few counts of this clonotype. J is TRBJ2-7 and V is TRBV25-1; D is perhaps TRBD2 (5 bases). This CDR3 spans 16 amino acids. V gave up 8 bases and J gave up 0 bases, with 20 bases separating them. The germline gives CDR1 MGHDK, CDR2 SYGVNS. The CDR3 region has the DNA TGTGCCAGCGGGCCTTTTGGAGGAGTCAGCTCCTACGAGCAGTACGTC. Its translation is CASGPFGGVSSYEQYV.

The J gene is TRBJ1-4, the V gene TRBV12-5; TRBD1 aligns across 7 bases. Losses at the gene ends were 3 bases for V and 3 bases for J; bases not matched to a gene: 7. CDR1 is LGHNT and CDR2 is FRNRAP in the germline V gene. The CDR3 runs 16 residues. The CDR3 region is CASGFALGQPNEKLFF. The DNA for the CDR3 is TGTGCTAGTGGTTTTGCCTTGGGACAGCCTAATGAAAAACTGTTTTTT.

The chain has TRBV29-1 and TRBJ2-7; 7 nucleotides align to TRBD1. The germline gives CDR1 SQVTM, CDR2 ANQGSEA. Trimming cost V 3 bases and J 7 bases; bases outside gene matches: 3. The CDR3 totals 11 residues. CDR3 nucleotides: TGCAGCGTTGACACAGGGGTTGAGCAGTACGTC. Protein sequence: CSVDTGVEQYV.

The V call is TRBV19, the J call TRBJ1-1, with D perhaps TRBD1 (6 bases). The CDR3 totals 15 residues. V shed 5 bases and J shed 6 bases, with 19 bases lying between them. In germline, CDR1 is LNHDA, CDR2 SQIVND (reference sequence). CDR3 protein: CASSPLGNRVPEAFF. The CDR3 region has the DNA TGTGCCAGTAGTCCCTTGGGGAACAGGGTCCCTGAAGCTTTCTTT.